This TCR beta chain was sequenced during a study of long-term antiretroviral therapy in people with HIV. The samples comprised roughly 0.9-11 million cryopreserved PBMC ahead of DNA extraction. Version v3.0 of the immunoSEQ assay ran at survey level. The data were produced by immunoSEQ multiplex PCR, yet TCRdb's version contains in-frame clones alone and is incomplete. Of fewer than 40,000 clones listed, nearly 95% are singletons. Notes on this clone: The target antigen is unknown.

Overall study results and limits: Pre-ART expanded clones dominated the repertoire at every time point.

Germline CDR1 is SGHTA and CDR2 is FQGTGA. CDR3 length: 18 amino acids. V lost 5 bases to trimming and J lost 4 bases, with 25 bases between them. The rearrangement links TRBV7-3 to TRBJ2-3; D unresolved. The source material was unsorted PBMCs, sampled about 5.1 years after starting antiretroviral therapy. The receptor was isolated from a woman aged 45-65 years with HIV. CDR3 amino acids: CASSTLDRSPGFSDTQYF. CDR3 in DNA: TGTGCCAGCAGCACCCTAGACCGTTCCCCTGGATTCTCAGATACGCAGTATTTT.